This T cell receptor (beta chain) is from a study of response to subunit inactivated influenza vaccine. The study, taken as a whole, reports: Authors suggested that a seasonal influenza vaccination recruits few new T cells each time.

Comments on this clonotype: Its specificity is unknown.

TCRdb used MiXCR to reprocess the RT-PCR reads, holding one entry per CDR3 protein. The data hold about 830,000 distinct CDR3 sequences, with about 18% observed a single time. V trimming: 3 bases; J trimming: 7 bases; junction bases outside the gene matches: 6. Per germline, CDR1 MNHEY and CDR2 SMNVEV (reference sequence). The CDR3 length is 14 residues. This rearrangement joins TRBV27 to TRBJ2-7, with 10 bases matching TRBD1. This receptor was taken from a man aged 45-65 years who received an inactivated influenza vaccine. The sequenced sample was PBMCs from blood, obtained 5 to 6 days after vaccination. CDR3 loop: CASSFGTGALEQYF. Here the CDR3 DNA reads TGTGCCAGCAGTTTTGGGACAGGGGCCCTGGAGCAGTACTTC.